These T cell receptor beta chains were read from a single sample in a study of technical replicates of blood from a few donors. Sequencing used immunoSEQ multiplex PCR; TCRdb keeps in-frame clones, though not all of them. The table has under 70,000 clones, roughly nine tenths seen once; the top ten hold 4.7%. The sample comprised PBMCs. These receptors all come from a human donor in good health. Some clones in this sample may be carry-over from other donors' samples. Each CDR3 is given with its conserved first and last residue. D genes are given only for firm matches. Clone size is not always given. Where it is, it says once, few, many or a class for expanded clones.

d_gene,len,v_gene,j_gene,abundance,CDR3nt,CDR3aa
NA,15,TRBV12-5,TRBJ1-6,NA,TGTGCTAGTGGCGCTCCGCTTTCGGGAAATTCACCCCTCCACTTT,CASGAPLSGNSPLHF
TRBD1,15,TRBV9,TRBJ1-4,NA,TGTGCCAGCAGCGTAGCTACGGACAGGGGAGAAAAACTGTTTTTT,CASSVATDRGEKLFF
NA,17,TRBV5-4,TRBJ2-3,NA,TGTGCCAGCAGCCACGGGTCGGCTAGCGAGACGGGGGATACGCAGTATTTT,CASSHGSASETGDTQYF
NA,17,TRBV4-2,TRBJ1-1,NA,TGTGCCAGCAGCCAAGGGGTGGCGGTTCAGGGGAACACTGAAGCTTTCTTT,CASSQGVAVQGNTEAFF
TRBD1,15,TRBV4-1,TRBJ1-5,NA,TGCGCCAGCAGCCAGACGGGGACAGGCAATCAGCCCCAGCATTTT,CASSQTGTGNQPQHF
TRBD2,15,TRBV5-6,TRBJ2-7,NA,TGTGCCAGCAGCTTGGTAGCGGGAGGGCGTGGAGAGCAGTACTTC,CASSLVAGGRGEQYF
TRBD1,17,TRBV5-1,TRBJ2-7,NA,TGCGCCAGCAGCTGGAACTCACCGGGACAGGGGTCTTACGAGCAGTACTTC,CASSWNSPGQGSYEQYF
TRBD1,18,TRBV12-5,TRBJ2-1,NA,TGTGCTAGTGGTTTGGTAGGGGGACAGGGGATAGCCGAGGATGAGCAGTTCTTC,CASGLVGGQGIAEDEQFF
TRBD2,15,TRBV12-5,TRBJ2-7,NA,TGTGCTAGTGGTTTGGAACCTAGCGGGAGTAACGAGCAGTACTTC,CASGLEPSGSNEQYF
TRBD1,15,TRBV5-6,TRBJ1-5,once,TGTGCCAGCAGCCTGGGACAGGGACCCAATCAGCCCCAGCATTTT,CASSLGQGPNQPQHF
TRBD1,15,TRBV6-5,TRBJ2-1,NA,TGTGCCAGCAGGCCCCGGACAGGGGTTTACAATGAGCAGTTCTTC,CASRPRTGVYNEQFF
NA,14,TRBV2,TRBJ1-1,NA,TGTGCCAGCCTTCCGGGGGTACCGAACACTGAAGCTTTCTTT,CASLPGVPNTEAFF
TRBD1,16,TRBV4-1,TRBJ1-2,NA,TGCGCCAGCAGCCAGCCACAGGGGGCCGCTAACTATGGCTACACCTTC,CASSQPQGAANYGYTF
NA,13,TRBV5-4,TRBJ1-2,once,TGTGCCAGCAGCCGGGCGGGAGGTAATGGCTACACCTTC,CASSRAGGNGYTF
NA,15,TRBV18,TRBJ1-4,once,TGTGCCAGCTCACAACAGGGTGCAACTAATGAAAAACTGTTTTTT,CASSQQGATNEKLFF
NA,14,TRBV7-2,TRBJ1-4,once,TGTGCCAGCACCCCGTCGGGGGTAGGTGAAAAACTGTTTTTT,CASTPSGVGEKLFF
NA,15,TRBV5-4,TRBJ1-4,NA,TGTGCCAGCAGCTACAGGGAGAGCGGTAATGAAAAACTGTTTTTT,CASSYRESGNEKLFF
TRBD1,13,TRBV6-1,TRBJ2-3,NA,TGTGCCAGCAGTGGACAGGGGGCCCGGCCGGGGTATTTT,CASSGQGARPGYF
TRBD1,16,TRBV6-1,TRBJ2-7,NA,TGTGCCAGCAGTGAAGTCCCGGGACAGGGTCTCTACGAGCAGTACTTC,CASSEVPGQGLYEQYF
TRBD2,14,TRBV7-8,TRBJ2-7,NA,TGTGCCAGCAGCTTAGGGGCGGGAGGGCTAAAGCAGTACTTC,CASSLGAGGLKQYF
TRBD1,15,TRBV30,TRBJ2-2,NA,TGTGCCTGGATTACCGGGACAGGGGGGACCGGGGAGCTGTTTTTT,CAWITGTGGTGELFF
NA,14,TRBV27,TRBJ1-5,NA,TGTGCCAGCAGTTTAGGGGGGGACAATCAGCCCCAGCATTTT,CASSLGGDNQPQHF
NA,14,TRBV6-1,TRBJ2-3,NA,TGTGCCAGCGAAAGAGGGGGAGTCACAGATACGCAGTATTTT,CASERGGVTDTQYF
TRBD2,16,TRBV29-1,TRBJ2-7,NA,TGCAGCGTTGAAGATACATCACTAGCGGGAACCGACGAGCAGTACTTC,CSVEDTSLAGTDEQYF
TRBD1,14,TRBV6-5,TRBJ1-4,NA,TGTGCCAGCAGCCCACGGAGACAGGGGGAAAAACTGTTTTTT,CASSPRRQGEKLFF
NA,14,TRBV5-8,TRBJ2-4,NA,TGTGCCAGCAGCTTCGGGGGTGCCAAAAACATTCAGTACTTC,CASSFGGAKNIQYF
NA,14,TRBV29-1,TRBJ1-1,few,TGCAGCGTTGAAGATAGGAGGGGCGGTACTGAAGCTTTCTTT,CSVEDRRGGTEAFF
TRBD1,15,TRBV5-6,TRBJ2-7,NA,TGTGCCAGCAGCCAAATACAGGGGGTGCGCTACGAGCAGTACTTC,CASSQIQGVRYEQYF
TRBD1,12,TRBV2,TRBJ1-1,NA,TGTGCCAGCTTCACAGGGGGTACTGAAGCTTTCTTT,CASFTGGTEAFF
NA,13,TRBV5-1,TRBJ1-2,NA,TGCGCCAGCAGCTTGGACGGGGGTAATGGCTACACCTTC,CASSLDGGNGYTF
TRBD1,14,TRBV7-6,TRBJ1-4,NA,TGTGCCAGCAGCCACAGGGGAACTAATGAAAAACTGTTTTTT,CASSHRGTNEKLFF
NA,14,TRBV14,TRBJ1-1,few,TGTGCCAGCAGCCGAGATTTATTGAACACTGAAGCTTTCTTT,CASSRDLLNTEAFF
TRBD2,15,TRBV5-1,TRBJ2-7,NA,TGCGCCAGCAGCGCCAGCGGGGGGGCCTCCTACGAGCAGTACTTC,CASSASGGASYEQYF
TRBD1,16,TRBV4-1,TRBJ1-1,NA,TGCGCCAGCAGCCTACCGGGACAGTCAAGCGGTACTGAAGCTTTCTTT,CASSLPGQSSGTEAFF
TRBD2,16,TRBV5-1,TRBJ2-5,NA,TGCGCCAGCAGCTTCGGAGTAGCGGGGGGGCAGGAGACCCAGTACTTC,CASSFGVAGGQETQYF
NA,16,TRBV7-6,TRBJ2-1,NA,TGTGCCAGCAGCGTAGTGGGCAGGGGGGACTACAATGAGCAGTTCTTC,CASSVVGRGDYNEQFF
TRBD2,17,TRBV4-1,TRBJ2-2,NA,TGCGCCAGCAGCCAAGCCCCCGCGTTGGGAGGGGTCGGGGAGCTGTTTTTT,CASSQAPALGGVGELFF
TRBD2,16,TRBV2,TRBJ2-1,NA,TGTGCCAGCAAAAAAAGACTAGCGGGGGGGCGGGATGAGCAGTTCTTC,CASKKRLAGGRDEQFF
NA,16,TRBV19,TRBJ1-5,NA,TGTGCCAGTAGTATAGTAAGAGGTTGGAGCAATCAGCCCCAGCATTTT,CASSIVRGWSNQPQHF
TRBD1,15,TRBV13,TRBJ1-2,NA,TGTGCCAGCAGCAGAGGACAGGGGGCGCGGGATGGCTACACCTTC,CASSRGQGARDGYTF
TRBD2,17,TRBV15,TRBJ2-1,few,TGTGCCACCAGCAGAGACTCCCACAGCGGGAGGGGCAATGAGCAGTTCTTC,CATSRDSHSGRGNEQFF
NA,14,TRBV7-9,TRBJ1-3,NA,TGTGCCAGCAGGCTTTATACAGGGTTTGACACCATATATTTT,CASRLYTGFDTIYF
NA,16,TRBV19,TRBJ1-6,NA,TGTGCCAGTAGTATAGATCTTCAATTCGGTGGTTCACCCCTCCACTTT,CASSIDLQFGGSPLHF
TRBD2,18,TRBV4-1,TRBJ2-7,NA,TGCGCCAGCAGCCAGGCGTCCGGGACTAGCGGGAGCCTAGGGGAGCAGTACTTC,CASSQASGTSGSLGEQYF
NA,13,TRBV7-9,TRBJ2-1,NA,TGTGCCAGCAGCTTAGGGCTGTACAATGAGCAGTTCTTC,CASSLGLYNEQFF
NA,13,TRBV18,TRBJ2-7,NA,TGTGCCAGCTCACGCCAAGGGGCCTACGAGCAGTACTTC,CASSRQGAYEQYF
NA,15,TRBV18,TRBJ2-2,NA,TGTGCCAGCTCACTTCCTGGGGCCCGCCCCGGGGAGCTGTTTTTT,CASSLPGARPGELFF
TRBD1,14,TRBV10-3,TRBJ1-2,few,TGTGCCATCAGTGAGTCGACAGGGGCATATGGCTACACCTTC,CAISESTGAYGYTF
NA,15,TRBV10-3,TRBJ1-4,NA,TGTGCCATCAGTGTCACAACAGGGCCTAATGAAAAACTGTTTTTT,CAISVTTGPNEKLFF
NA,14,TRBV7-2,TRBJ1-6,NA,TGTGCCAGCAGCTTTTACAGTACCAATTCACCCCTCCACTTT,CASSFYSTNSPLHF
NA,18,TRBV7-2,TRBJ2-3,NA,TGTGCCAGCAGCTTAGAACCAGCACAGGGATATCGGACAGATACGCAGTATTTT,CASSLEPAQGYRTDTQYF
NA,15,TRBV25-1,TRBJ2-3,NA,TGTGCCAGCAGTGAATCCAGGGGTCGTACAGATACGCAGTATTTT,CASSESRGRTDTQYF
TRBD2,16,TRBV7-7,TRBJ2-5,NA,TGTGCCAGCAGCTTAGTGGGTAGCGGGGGGCAAGAGACCCAGTACTTC,CASSLVGSGGQETQYF
TRBD2,14,TRBV14,TRBJ2-7,NA,TGTGCCAGCAGCCGGGGGGGGGTTGGCTACGAGCAGTACTTC,CASSRGGVGYEQYF
NA,16,TRBV6-1,TRBJ1-1,NA,TGTGCCAGCAGTGAACTGTTCTCCAGGGGGAACACTGAAGCTTTCTTT,CASSELFSRGNTEAFF
TRBD1,14,TRBV5-1,TRBJ1-4,once,TGCGCCAGCAGCCCCGGGACAGGTATTGAAAAACTGTTTTTT,CASSPGTGIEKLFF
NA,14,TRBV6-1,TRBJ2-1,NA,TGTGCCAGCAGGATCACTGAGCCCTACAATGAGCAGTTCTTC,CASRITEPYNEQFF
NA,12,TRBV19,TRBJ2-3,once,TGTGCCAGTAGTATCTATGCAGATACGCAGTATTTT,CASSIYADTQYF
TRBD1,17,TRBV2,TRBJ1-4,NA,TGTGCCAGCAGTGACGACCCGGACAGGGAAGGAGAAGAAAAACTGTTTTTT,CASSDDPDREGEEKLFF